This T cell receptor (beta chain) was documented in a study of blood T cells in healthy people across ages. Study results and limitations: Expanded clonotype changes were possibly confounded by unknown donor CMV status. Observed TCR beta diversity per million T cells went down as age went up. This fall followed a roughly linear course with age.

A note on this clonotype: Its antigen is unknown.

Each donor's blood draw was roughly 10 milliliters of peripheral blood. Germline V gives CDR1 MGHDK, CDR2 SYGVNS. The CDR3 has 14 residues. Trimming cost V 5 bases and J 2 bases, with 13 bases left between them. A J-beta primer mix and a sample-barcoded 5' primer were used in a second PCR of roughly 7 to 12 cycles. In TCRdb, the 5' RACE reads were re-called with MiXCR into one record per CDR3 protein. The sample records almost 300,000 distinct CDR3 sequences, around 29% being singletons. V is TRBV25-1 and J is TRBJ2-7; TRBD1 might be the D (5 bases). This sequence was found in a woman between 70 and 85 years old in good health. The sequencing input was blood. CDR3 in amino acids: CASSMSRVPYEQYF. CDR3 in DNA: TGTGCCAGCAGTATGTCCAGGGTCCCCTACGAGCAGTACTTC.